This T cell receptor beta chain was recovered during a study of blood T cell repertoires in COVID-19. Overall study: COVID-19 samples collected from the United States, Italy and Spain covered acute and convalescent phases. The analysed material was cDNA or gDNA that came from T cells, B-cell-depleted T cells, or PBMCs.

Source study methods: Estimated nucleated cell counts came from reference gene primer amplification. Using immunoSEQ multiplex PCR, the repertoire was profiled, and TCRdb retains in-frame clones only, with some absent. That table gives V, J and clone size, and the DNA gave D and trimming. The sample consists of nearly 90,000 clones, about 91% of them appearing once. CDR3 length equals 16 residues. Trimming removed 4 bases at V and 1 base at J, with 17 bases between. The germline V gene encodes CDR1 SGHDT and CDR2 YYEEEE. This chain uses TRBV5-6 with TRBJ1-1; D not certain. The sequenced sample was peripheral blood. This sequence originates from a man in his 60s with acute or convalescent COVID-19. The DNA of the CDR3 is TGTGCCAGCAGCCGGGATGGGCAGCAATCGAACACTGAAGCTTTCTTT. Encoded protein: CASSRDGQQSNTEAFF.